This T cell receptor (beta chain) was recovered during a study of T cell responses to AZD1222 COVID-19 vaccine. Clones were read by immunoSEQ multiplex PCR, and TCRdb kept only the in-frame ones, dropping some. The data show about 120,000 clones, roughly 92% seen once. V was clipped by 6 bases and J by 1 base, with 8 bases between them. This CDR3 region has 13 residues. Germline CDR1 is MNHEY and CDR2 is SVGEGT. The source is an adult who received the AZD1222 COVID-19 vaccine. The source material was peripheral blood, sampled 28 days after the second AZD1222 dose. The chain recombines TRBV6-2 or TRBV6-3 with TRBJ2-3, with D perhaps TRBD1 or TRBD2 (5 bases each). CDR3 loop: CASSGDGTDTQYF. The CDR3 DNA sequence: TGTGCCAGCAGCGGGGACGGCACAGATACGCAGTATTTT.